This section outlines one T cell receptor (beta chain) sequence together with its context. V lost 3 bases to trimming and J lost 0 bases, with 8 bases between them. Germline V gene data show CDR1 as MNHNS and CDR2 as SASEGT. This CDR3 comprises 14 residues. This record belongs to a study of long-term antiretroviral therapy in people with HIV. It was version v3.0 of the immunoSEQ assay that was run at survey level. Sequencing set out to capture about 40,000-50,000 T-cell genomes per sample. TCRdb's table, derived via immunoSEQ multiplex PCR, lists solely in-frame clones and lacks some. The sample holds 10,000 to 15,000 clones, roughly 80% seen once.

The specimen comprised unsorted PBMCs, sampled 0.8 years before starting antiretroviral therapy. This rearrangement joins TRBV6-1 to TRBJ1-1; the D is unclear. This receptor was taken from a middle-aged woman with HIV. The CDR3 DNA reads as TGTGCCAGCAGTGACTGGGGAATGAACACTGAAGCTTTCTTT. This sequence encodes CASSDWGMNTEAFF.